This TCR beta chain was found in a study of T cells in narcolepsy. Findings of the study overall: HCRT-specific and TRIB2-specific autoreactive clonotypes appeared among same-patient CSF and blood CD4+ clonotypes. No autoreactive T cell clone sequences appeared in some memory CD4+ repertoires. Autoreactive clonotypes reportedly recurred in blood of same and different patients, not controls.

Germline V gives CDR1 SGHRS, CDR2 YFSETQ. J gave up 3 bases and V 4 bases, and 9 bases lay outside the gene matches. This CDR3 region has 15 residues. About this clone: Its antigen is as yet unknown.

Profiled with immunoSEQ multiplex PCR; TCRdb holds only in-frame clones, not every one. The sample yields tens of thousands of clones, 75% to 90% seen once. The rearrangement uses TRBV5-1 and TRBJ1-1, with TRBD1 matching 7 bases. This TCR was recovered from a human donor in good health. Sequenced input: memory (CD45RA-) CD4+ T cells from blood. Here the CDR3 reads CASSPLDREYTEAFF. The DNA of the CDR3 is TGCGCCAGCAGCCCATTAGACAGGGAATACACTGAAGCTTTCTTT.